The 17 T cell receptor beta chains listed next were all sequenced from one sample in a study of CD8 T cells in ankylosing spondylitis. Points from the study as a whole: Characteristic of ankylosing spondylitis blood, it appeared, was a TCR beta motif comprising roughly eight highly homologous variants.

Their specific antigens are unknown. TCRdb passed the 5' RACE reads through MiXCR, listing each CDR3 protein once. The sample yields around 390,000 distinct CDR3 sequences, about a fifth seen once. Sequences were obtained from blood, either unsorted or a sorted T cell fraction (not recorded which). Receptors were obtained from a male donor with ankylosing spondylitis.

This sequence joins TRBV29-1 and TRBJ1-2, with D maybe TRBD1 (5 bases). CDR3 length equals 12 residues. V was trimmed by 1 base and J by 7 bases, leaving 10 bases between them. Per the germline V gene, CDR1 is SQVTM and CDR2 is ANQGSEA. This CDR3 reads CSVEGQGRGYTF. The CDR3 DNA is TGCAGCGTTGAAGGGCAGGGCCGTGGCTACACCTTC.

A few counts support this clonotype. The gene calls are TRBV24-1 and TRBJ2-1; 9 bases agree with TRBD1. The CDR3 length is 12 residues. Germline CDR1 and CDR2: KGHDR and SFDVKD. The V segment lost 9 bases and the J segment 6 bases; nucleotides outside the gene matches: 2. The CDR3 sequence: CATEGQGNEQFF. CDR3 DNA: TGTGCCACCGAGGGACAGGGCAATGAGCAGTTCTTC.

The CDR3 protein is CASSPGLAGDGKNIQYF. As DNA, the CDR3 is TGTGCCAGCTCACCGGGACTAGCGGGAGACGGCAAAAACATTCAGTACTTC. The rearrangement uses TRBV18 and TRBJ2-4; 14 bases are shared with TRBD2. The CDR3 has 17 residues. Losses at the gene ends were 3 bases for V and 3 bases for J; bases not matched to a gene: 4. Looked up from germline, CDR1 is KGHSH and CDR2 is LQKENI.

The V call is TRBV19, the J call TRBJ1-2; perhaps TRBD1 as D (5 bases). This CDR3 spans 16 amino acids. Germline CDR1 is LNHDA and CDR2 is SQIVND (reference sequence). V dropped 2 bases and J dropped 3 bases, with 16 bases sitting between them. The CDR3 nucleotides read TGTGCCAGTAGTATAAGTGTAATAGGGGAGGACTATGGCTACACCTTC. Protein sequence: CASSISVIGEDYGYTF.

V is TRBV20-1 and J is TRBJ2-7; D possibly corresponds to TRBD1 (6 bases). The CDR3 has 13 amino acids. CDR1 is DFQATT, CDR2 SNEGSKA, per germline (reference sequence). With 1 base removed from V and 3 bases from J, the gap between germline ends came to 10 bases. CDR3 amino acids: CSARGRGSYEQYF. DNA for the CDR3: TGCAGTGCTAGAGGCAGGGGAAGCTACGAGCAGTACTTC.

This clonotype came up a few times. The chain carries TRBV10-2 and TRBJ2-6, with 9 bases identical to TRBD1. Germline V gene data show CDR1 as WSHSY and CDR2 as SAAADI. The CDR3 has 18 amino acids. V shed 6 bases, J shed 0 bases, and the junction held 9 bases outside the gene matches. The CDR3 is CASRSGTGTLSGANVLTF. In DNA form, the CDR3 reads TGCGCCAGCAGATCCGGGACAGGGACTCTCTCTGGGGCCAACGTCCTGACTTTC.

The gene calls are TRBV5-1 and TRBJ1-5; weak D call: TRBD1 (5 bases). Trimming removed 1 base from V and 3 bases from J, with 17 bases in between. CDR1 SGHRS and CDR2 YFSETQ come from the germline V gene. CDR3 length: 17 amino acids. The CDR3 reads CASSLLPQWDPNQPQHF. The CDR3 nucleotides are TGCGCCAGCAGCTTGTTGCCGCAATGGGACCCCAATCAGCCCCAGCATTTT.

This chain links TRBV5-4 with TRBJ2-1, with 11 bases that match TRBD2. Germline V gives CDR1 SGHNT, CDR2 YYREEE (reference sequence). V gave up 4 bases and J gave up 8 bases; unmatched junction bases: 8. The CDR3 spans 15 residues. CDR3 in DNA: TGTGCCAGCAGCCAAAGACTAGCGGGAAGTGATGAGCAGTTCTTC. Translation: CASSQRLAGSDEQFF.

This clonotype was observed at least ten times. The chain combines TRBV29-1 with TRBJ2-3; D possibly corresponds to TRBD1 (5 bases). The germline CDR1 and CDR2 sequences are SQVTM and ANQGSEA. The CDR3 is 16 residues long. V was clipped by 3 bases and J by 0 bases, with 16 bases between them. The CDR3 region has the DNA TGCAGCGTTGATTTCAGGGCCGTAGTTAGCACAGATACGCAGTATTTT. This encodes CSVDFRAVVSTDTQYF.

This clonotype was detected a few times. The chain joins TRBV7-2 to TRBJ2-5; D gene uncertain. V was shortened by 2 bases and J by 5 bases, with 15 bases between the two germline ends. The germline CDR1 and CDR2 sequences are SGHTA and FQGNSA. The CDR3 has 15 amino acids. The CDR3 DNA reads TGTGCCAGCAGCTTAACCCGCGGACCTGCGGAGACCCAGTACTTC. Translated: CASSLTRGPAETQYF.

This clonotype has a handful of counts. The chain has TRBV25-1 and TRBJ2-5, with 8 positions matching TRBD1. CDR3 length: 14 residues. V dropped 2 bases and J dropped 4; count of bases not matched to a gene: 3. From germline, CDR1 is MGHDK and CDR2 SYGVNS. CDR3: CASSEQGAGETQYF. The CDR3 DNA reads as TGTGCCAGCAGTGAACAGGGGGCGGGAGAGACCCAGTACTTC.

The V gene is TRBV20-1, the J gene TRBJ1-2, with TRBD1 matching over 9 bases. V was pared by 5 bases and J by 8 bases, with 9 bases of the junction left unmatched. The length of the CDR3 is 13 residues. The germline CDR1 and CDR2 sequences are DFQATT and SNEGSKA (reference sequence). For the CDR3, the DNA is TGCAGTGCTTATCCGGGACAGGGCCGCGGCTACACCTTC. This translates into CSAYPGQGRGYTF.

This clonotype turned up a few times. CDR3 in amino acids: CASSLSGQAVSGGYTF. The DNA of the CDR3 is TGCGCCAGCAGCTTGAGTGGACAGGCCGTCTCTGGTGGCTACACCTTC. This chain uses TRBV5-1 with TRBJ1-2; 7 bases align to TRBD1. This CDR3 is built from 16 residues. The ends lost 1 base at V and 7 bases at J; junction bases unmatched: 13. Germline loops: CDR1 SGHRS, CDR2 YFSETQ.

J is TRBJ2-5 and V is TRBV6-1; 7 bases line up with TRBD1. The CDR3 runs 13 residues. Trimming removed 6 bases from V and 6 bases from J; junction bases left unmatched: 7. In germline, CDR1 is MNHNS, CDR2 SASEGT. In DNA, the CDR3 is TGTGCCAGCAGCCCGGGACAGTTGAAGACCCAGTACTTC. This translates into CASSPGQLKTQYF.

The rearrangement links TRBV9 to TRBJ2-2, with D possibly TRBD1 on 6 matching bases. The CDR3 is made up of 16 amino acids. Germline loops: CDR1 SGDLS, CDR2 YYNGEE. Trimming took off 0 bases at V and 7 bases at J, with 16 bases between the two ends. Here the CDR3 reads CASSVASGHGLGELFF. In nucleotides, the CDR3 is TGTGCCAGCAGCGTAGCATCGGGACACGGCCTCGGGGAGCTGTTTTTT.

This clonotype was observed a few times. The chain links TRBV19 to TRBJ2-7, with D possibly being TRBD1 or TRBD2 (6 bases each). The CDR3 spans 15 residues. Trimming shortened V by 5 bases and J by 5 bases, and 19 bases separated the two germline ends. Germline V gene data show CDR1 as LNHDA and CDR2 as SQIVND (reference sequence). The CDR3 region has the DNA TGTGCCAGTAGTCCCCCGGGACGGGGGCTGCACGAGCAGTACTTC. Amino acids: CASSPPGRGLHEQYF.

The CDR3 sequence is CAISEGARGQGTQYF. The CDR3 DNA is TGTGCCATCAGTGAGGGGGCCCGGGGTCAGGGTACGCAGTATTTT. The rearrangement uses TRBV10-3 and TRBJ2-3, with D perhaps TRBD1 or TRBD2 (5 bases each). The germline V gene encodes CDR1 ENHRY and CDR2 SYGVKD. CDR3 length: 15 amino acids. Deletions cut 2 bases from V and 8 bases from J, with 17 bases between.